This TCR beta chain is from a study of vaccination and CD4 T cells after COVID-19. The CDR3 spans 17 residues. J was trimmed by 9 bases and V by 5 bases; bases with no gene match: 10. From germline, CDR1 is LNHDA and CDR2 SQIVND (reference sequence). The Oncomine TCR Beta short-read assay sequenced DNA from cultured CD4+ T cells. Via MiXCR, TCRdb re-called the PCR reads, giving one row per CDR3 protein. The sample records 1,500 to 2,500 distinct CDR3 sequences, approximately 15% being singletons. Treatment described: approximately 11-day PBMC culture with coronavirus spike peptide pools or control peptides (ViraFEST assay). CD4+ T-cell collection from the unexposed donor predated the COVID-19 pandemic (2011-2018). Only a few counts were recorded for this clonotype. What it binds is unknown.

The chain employs TRBV19 and TRBJ2-1; 16 bases map to TRBD2. Source material: CD4+ T cells from blood, cultured in vitro. The receptor was derived from a human donor in good health. Here the CDR3 reads CASSFGTSGGALFEQFF. The CDR3 nucleotides read TGTGCCAGTAGTTTCGGGACTAGCGGGGGGGCTTTATTTGAGCAGTTCTTC.